This TCR beta chain was found in a study of blood T cell repertoires in COVID-19. Study background: Donors in the United States, Italy and Spain gave samples during acute or convalescent COVID-19. The cDNA or gDNA used as material had been derived from T cells, B-cell-depleted T cells, or PBMCs.

Study processing details: Estimation of nucleated cell counts relied on the amplification of reference gene primers. TCRdb keeps only in-frame clones here, not all; method: immunoSEQ multiplex PCR. Clone size and the V and J calls come from that table; the DNA yielded D and trimming. The sample has approximately 35,000 clones, around nine tenths seen once. The germline V gene has CDR1 MDHEN and CDR2 SYDVKM. CDR3 length: 13 amino acids. The V and J ends lost 10 bases and 2 bases respectively, with 15 bases between them. The chain links TRBV28 to TRBJ2-7; D is possibly TRBD2 (7 bases). Specimen: peripheral blood. The clonotype comes from a man in his 60s with active COVID-19. The CDR3 nucleotides are TGTGCCACAAGGGGGGGGAACGCCTACGAGCAGTACTTC. Translation gives CATRGGNAYEQYF.